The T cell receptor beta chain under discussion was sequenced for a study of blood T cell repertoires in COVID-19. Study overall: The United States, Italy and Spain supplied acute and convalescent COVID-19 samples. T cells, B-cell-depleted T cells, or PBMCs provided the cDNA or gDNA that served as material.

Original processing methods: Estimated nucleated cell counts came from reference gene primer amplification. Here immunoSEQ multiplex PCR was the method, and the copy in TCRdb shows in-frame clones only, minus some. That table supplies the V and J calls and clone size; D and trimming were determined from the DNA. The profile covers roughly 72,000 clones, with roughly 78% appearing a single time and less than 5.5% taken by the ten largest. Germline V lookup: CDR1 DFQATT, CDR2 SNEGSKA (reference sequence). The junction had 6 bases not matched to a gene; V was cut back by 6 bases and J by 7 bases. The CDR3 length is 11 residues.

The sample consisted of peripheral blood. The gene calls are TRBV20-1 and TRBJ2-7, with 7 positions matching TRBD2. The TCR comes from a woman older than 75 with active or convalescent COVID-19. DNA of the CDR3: TGCAGTGCCGAACTAGCGTTTGAGCAGTACTTC. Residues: CSAELAFEQYF.